These 9 T cell receptor beta chains originate from one sample sequenced in a study of T cell responses to AZD1222 COVID-19 vaccine. Using immunoSEQ multiplex PCR, the repertoire was profiled, and TCRdb retains in-frame clones only, with some absent. The sample contains 75,000 to 95,000 clones, roughly 91% of which appear only once. Sequencing was performed on peripheral blood, taken on day 0 of MenACWY control vaccination. The source of these receptors is an adult in good health.

V gene TRBV6-5 combines with J gene TRBJ1-2; TRBD1 agrees at 10 bases. Germline CDR1 MNHEY, CDR2 SVGAGI. J gave up 5 bases and V 10 bases, and 13 bases lay outside the gene matches. The CDR3 runs 15 residues. The CDR3 DNA is TGTGCCAACTATTTCCGGGACAGGGGCCGGTATGGCTACACCTTC. Encoded protein: CANYFRDRGRYGYTF.

The rearrangement links TRBV30 to TRBJ1-5; weak D call: TRBD1 (5 bases). Germline V lookup: CDR1 GTSNPN, CDR2 SVGIG (reference sequence). V lost 0 bases and J lost 6, with 9 bases in between. The CDR3 spans 13 residues. CDR3 protein: CAWSVGVSQPQHF. CDR3 in DNA: TGTGCCTGGAGTGTAGGGGTTAGTCAGCCCCAGCATTTT.

V and J are TRBV6-5 and TRBJ2-1; D might be TRBD2 (7 bases). Per the germline V gene, CDR1 is MNHEY and CDR2 is SVGAGI. The CDR3 sequence is 14 residues long. The V end lost 7 bases, the J end lost 1 base, and 11 bases lay between the germline ends. CDR3 nucleotide sequence: TGTGCCAGCAACGGGGGGCGTTCCTACAATGAGCAGTTCTTC. The encoded protein is CASNGGRSYNEQFF.

The chain employs TRBV6-5 and TRBJ1-2; D unclear. The V gene's germline CDR1 is MNHEY and CDR2 SVGAGI. The CDR3 contains 14 residues. The V end lost 2 bases, the J end lost 8 bases, and 15 bases lay between the germline ends. In nucleotides, the CDR3 is TGTGCCAGCAGTTACCGGCCGATCATCGACGGCTACACCTTC. It translates to CASSYRPIIDGYTF.

This rearrangement joins TRBV13 to TRBJ1-6; D not resolved. Germline CDR1 PRHDT, CDR2 FYEKMQ (reference sequence). The CDR3 extends over 13 amino acids. Trimming took 0 bases from V and 9 from J, leaving 6 bases between them. In nucleotides, the CDR3 is TGTGCCAGCAGCTTAGGGGATCTTTCACCCCTCCACTTT. It specifies CASSLGDLSPLHF. The variable domain in full, with the rest retrieved from reference TRBV13 and TRBJ1-6, is AAGVIQSPRHLIKEKRETATLKCYPIPRHDTVYWYQQGPGQDPQFLISFYEKMQSDKGSIPDRFSAQQFSDYHSELNMSSLELGDSALYFCASSLGDLSPLHFGNGTRLTVT.

This clone was found a few times. CDR3 protein: CASSLSPGLEAFF. DNA of the CDR3: TGTGCCAGCAGCTTGAGTCCCGGACTTGAAGCTTTCTTT. The chain carries TRBV5-5 and TRBJ1-1; D unclear. This CDR3 spans 13 amino acids. Germline CDR1 and CDR2: SGHKS and YYEKEE (reference sequence). V was cut by 1 base and J by 7 bases, with 11 bases left in between.

The chain carries TRBV18 and TRBJ1-5; D is possibly TRBD1 (5 bases). The CDR3 has 14 residues. Germline V gene data show CDR1 as KGHSH and CDR2 as LQKENI. The V gene lost 4 bases and the J gene lost 6 bases, with 13 bases spanning the gap. CDR3 protein: CASSQGREGQPQHF. In DNA form, the CDR3 reads TGTGCCAGCTCACAGGGGAGAGAAGGTCAGCCCCAGCATTTT. The complete variable domain, with remaining parts taken from reference TRBV18 and TRBJ1-5, reads NAGVMQNPRHLVRRRGQEARLRCSPMKGHSHVYWYRQLPEEGLKFMVYLQKENIIDESGMPKERFSAEFPKEGPSILRIQQVVRGDSAAYFCASSQGREGQPQHFGDGTRLSIL.

This clone came up once. V usage is TRBV29-1 and J usage is TRBJ2-3, with 8 bases aligning to TRBD2. Germline CDR1 SQVTM, CDR2 ANQGSEA. CDR3 length: 15 residues. J gave up 3 bases and V 7 bases, and 12 bases lay outside the gene matches. The chain's CDR3 is CSGRSGGGGTDTQYF. CDR3 coding DNA: TGCAGCGGAAGAAGCGGGGGCGGGGGTACAGATACGCAGTATTTT.

As DNA, the CDR3 is TGTGCCAGCCGGTACAGCCAAGATCAGCCCCAGCATTTT. Translating it yields CASRYSQDQPQHF. The chain links TRBV6-6 to TRBJ1-5; the D is unclear. V dropped 8 bases and J dropped 5 bases, with 13 bases sitting between them. Germline values: CDR1 MNHNY, CDR2 SVGAGI (reference sequence). The CDR3 consists of 13 residues.